The clone carrying this T cell receptor (beta chain) was recorded many times. The antigen is not known. This CDR3 has 13 amino acids. V was shortened by 6 bases and J by 4 bases, with 7 bases between the two germline ends. Every TCR cDNA molecule bore a unique molecular identifier. TCRdb used MiXCR to reprocess the 5' RACE reads, holding one entry per CDR3 protein. This sample yields about 30,000 distinct CDR3 sequences, of which approximately 6% are seen a single time; 22% belongs to the top ten. These data belong to a study of spatial heterogeneity in lung cancer. Across the study: The follow-up PBMC samples were sequenced whenever they were available. The median time to follow-up was two to three years after resection. Each time, sequencing found more beta-chain sequences than alpha-chain sequences. Regarding the study as a whole: Resection saw ubiquitous expanded tumor TCRs appear in blood more than follow-up did.

Time point defined: blood at routine non-recurrence follow-up after resection. The sequenced material consisted of unsorted whole RNA from tumor, nontumor lung or frozen PBMC. The rearrangement uses TRBV12-3 or TRBV12-4 and TRBJ2-6; D remains unclear. The source is a male donor with early-stage non-small cell lung cancer. The starting material was PBMCs, obtained at follow-up. CDR3 nucleotide sequence: TGTGCCAGCAGCCCAACGGGGGCCAACGTCCTGACTTTC. Translation gives CASSPTGANVLTF.